This is a list of T cell receptor beta chains from one sample in a study of blood T cell repertoires in COVID-19. Method: immunoSEQ multiplex PCR; TCRdb's copy keeps in-frame clones and lacks some. Among around 230,000 clones listed, around 83% were seen once. The sample was peripheral blood. The receptors were sampled from a woman aged 45-60 years with acute or convalescent COVID-19. CDR3s include the opening cysteine and the closing phenylalanine or tryptophan. The D gene is left open where the match is weak. Some rows have no size entry. The others give once, few or many, or a class for an expanded clone.

D gene: -; V gene: TRBV2; clone size: -; J gene: TRBJ1-4; CDR3 protein: CASRATGNNEKLFF; CDR3 DNA: TGTGCCAGCAGGGCAACAGGAAATAATGAAAAACTGTTTTTT
D gene: -; V gene: TRBV27; clone size: once; J gene: TRBJ2-1; CDR3 protein: CASSSGTSGSVSYNEQFF; CDR3 DNA: TGTGCCAGCAGTTCGGGGACATCGGGGAGTGTGTCCTACAATGAGCAGTTCTTC
D gene: -; V gene: TRBV5-8; clone size: -; J gene: TRBJ1-5; CDR3 protein: CASSSLRTALSNQPQHF; CDR3 DNA: TGTGCCAGCAGCTCTCTTCGGACAGCCCTTAGCAATCAGCCCCAGCATTTT
D gene: TRBD2; V gene: TRBV5-8; clone size: -; J gene: TRBJ2-1; CDR3 protein: CASSWGLAGVYNEQFF; CDR3 DNA: TGTGCCAGCAGCTGGGGACTAGCGGGAGTCTACAATGAGCAGTTCTTC
D gene: -; V gene: TRBV6-6; clone size: -; J gene: TRBJ2-3; CDR3 protein: CASSPSGHPQYF; CDR3 DNA: TGTGCCAGCAGTCCCTCGGGACACCCCCAGTATTTT
D gene: TRBD2; V gene: TRBV18; clone size: -; J gene: TRBJ2-7; CDR3 protein: CASSPPGLDTYEQYF; CDR3 DNA: TGTGCCAGCTCACCCCCCGGACTAGATACCTACGAGCAGTACTTC
D gene: -; V gene: TRBV2; clone size: -; J gene: TRBJ2-5; CDR3 protein: CASTERKGIGETQYF; CDR3 DNA: TGTGCCAGCACTGAGAGGAAGGGGATTGGAGAGACCCAGTACTTC
D gene: TRBD2; V gene: TRBV5-6; clone size: -; J gene: TRBJ2-3; CDR3 protein: CASSFPSGTDTQYF; CDR3 DNA: TGTGCCAGCAGCTTCCCTAGCGGGACGGATACGCAGTATTTT
D gene: TRBD2; V gene: TRBV5-1; clone size: -; J gene: TRBJ2-7; CDR3 protein: CASSPGGTSGIYEQYF; CDR3 DNA: TGCGCCAGCAGCCCTGGGGGGACTAGCGGGATTTACGAGCAGTACTTC
D gene: TRBD1; V gene: TRBV29-1; clone size: -; J gene: TRBJ1-4; CDR3 protein: CSVAPSGTGDEKLFF; CDR3 DNA: TGCAGCGTTGCTCCCTCCGGGACAGGTGATGAAAAACTGTTTTTT
D gene: TRBD1; V gene: TRBV28; clone size: once; J gene: TRBJ2-7; CDR3 protein: CASSLGQGPYEQYF; CDR3 DNA: TGTGCCAGCAGTTTGGGACAGGGTCCATACGAGCAGTACTTC
D gene: -; V gene: TRBV6-2/TRBV6-3; clone size: -; J gene: TRBJ2-1; CDR3 protein: CASSYGSNEQFF; CDR3 DNA: TGTGCCAGCAGTTACGGGAGCAATGAGCAGTTCTTC
D gene: TRBD2; V gene: TRBV28; clone size: -; J gene: TRBJ2-5; CDR3 protein: CASSLTGTSGRAVVETQYF; CDR3 DNA: TGTGCCAGCAGTTTAACCGGGACTAGCGGGAGGGCCGTGGTGGAGACCCAGTACTTC
D gene: TRBD2; V gene: TRBV27; clone size: -; J gene: TRBJ2-7; CDR3 protein: CASSLGLAGYEQYF; CDR3 DNA: TGTGCCAGCAGTTTGGGTCTAGCGGGATACGAGCAGTACTTC
D gene: -; V gene: TRBV2; clone size: once; J gene: TRBJ2-5; CDR3 protein: CASKQQTDQETQYF; CDR3 DNA: TGTGCCAGCAAACAACAGACGGACCAAGAGACCCAGTACTTC
D gene: -; V gene: TRBV27; clone size: -; J gene: TRBJ2-6; CDR3 protein: CASSLNYGAGANVLTF; CDR3 DNA: TGTGCCAGCAGTTTAAACTACGGTGCTGGGGCCAACGTCCTGACTTTC
D gene: TRBD2; V gene: TRBV7-2; clone size: -; J gene: TRBJ2-2; CDR3 protein: CASSQEGTSGRRELFF; CDR3 DNA: TGTGCCAGCAGCCAAGAAGGGACTAGCGGGAGGCGGGAGCTGTTTTTT
D gene: TRBD2; V gene: TRBV11-3; clone size: -; J gene: TRBJ2-1; CDR3 protein: CASSSGRNEQFF; CDR3 DNA: TGTGCCAGCAGCTCCGGGAGGAATGAGCAGTTCTTC
D gene: TRBD1; V gene: TRBV28; clone size: -; J gene: TRBJ1-6; CDR3 protein: CASSLTGKGSPLHF; CDR3 DNA: TGTGCCAGCAGTTTGACAGGGAAGGGCTCACCCCTCCACTTT
D gene: -; V gene: TRBV2; clone size: few; J gene: TRBJ2-7; CDR3 protein: CASREQVQGSYEQYF; CDR3 DNA: TGTGCCAGCAGAGAGCAGGTTCAGGGTTCTTACGAGCAGTACTTC
D gene: TRBD2; V gene: TRBV20-1; clone size: -; J gene: TRBJ2-1; CDR3 protein: CSASGGLAGGREQFF; CDR3 DNA: TGCAGTGCTAGTGGGGGACTAGCGGGAGGTAGGGAGCAGTTCTTC
D gene: TRBD2; V gene: TRBV4-2; clone size: -; J gene: TRBJ2-3; CDR3 protein: CASSHEPGLVSTDTQYF; CDR3 DNA: TGTGCCAGCAGCCATGAGCCGGGACTAGTGTCGACAGATACGCAGTATTTT
D gene: TRBD2; V gene: TRBV12-3/TRBV12-4; clone size: -; J gene: TRBJ2-7; CDR3 protein: CASKEREINEQYF; CDR3 DNA: TGTGCCAGCAAAGAGCGGGAGATCAACGAGCAGTACTTC
D gene: TRBD1; V gene: TRBV9; clone size: -; J gene: TRBJ1-1; CDR3 protein: CASSVKDQGAQGAFF; CDR3 DNA: TGTGCCAGCAGCGTAAAGGATCAGGGGGCTCAAGGGGCTTTCTTT
D gene: TRBD1; V gene: TRBV3-1/TRBV3-2; clone size: -; J gene: TRBJ2-7; CDR3 protein: CASTTAGQGYEQYF; CDR3 DNA: TGTGCCAGCACCACCGCGGGACAGGGTTACGAGCAGTACTTC
D gene: -; V gene: TRBV7-7; clone size: -; J gene: TRBJ2-3; CDR3 protein: CASSPRAGSNTDTQYF; CDR3 DNA: TGTGCTAGCAGCCCAAGGGCCGGGAGTAACACAGATACGCAGTATTTT
D gene: TRBD2; V gene: TRBV28; clone size: -; J gene: TRBJ2-1; CDR3 protein: CASSLGLAGGPRNEQFF; CDR3 DNA: TGTGCCAGCAGTTTGGGCCTAGCGGGAGGGCCCAGGAATGAGCAGTTCTTC
D gene: -; V gene: TRBV13; clone size: -; J gene: TRBJ2-3; CDR3 protein: CASSLRRGTDTQYF; CDR3 DNA: TGTGCCAGCAGCTTACGACGGGGTACAGATACGCAGTATTTT
D gene: TRBD2; V gene: TRBV2; clone size: -; J gene: TRBJ2-1; CDR3 protein: CASSDERDHNEQFF; CDR3 DNA: TGTGCCAGCAGTGACGAGCGGGACCACAATGAGCAGTTCTTC
D gene: TRBD1; V gene: TRBV20-1; clone size: -; J gene: TRBJ1-6; CDR3 protein: CSASDRANSPLHF; CDR3 DNA: TGCAGTGCTAGTGACAGGGCTAATTCACCCCTCCACTTT
D gene: TRBD1; V gene: TRBV7-2; clone size: -; J gene: TRBJ1-5; CDR3 protein: CASSSRGQQPQHF; CDR3 DNA: TGTGCCAGCAGCTCTAGGGGGCAGCAGCCCCAGCATTTT
D gene: -; V gene: TRBV19; clone size: once; J gene: TRBJ1-1; CDR3 protein: CASSRGQFKTMNTEAFF; CDR3 DNA: TGTGCCAGTAGCCGTGGACAGTTTAAGACCATGAACACTGAAGCTTTCTTT
D gene: -; V gene: TRBV5-1; clone size: -; J gene: TRBJ2-6; CDR3 protein: CASSLLGSGANVLTF; CDR3 DNA: TGCGCCAGCAGCTTACTAGGCTCTGGGGCCAACGTCCTGACTTTC
D gene: -; V gene: TRBV29-1; clone size: few; J gene: TRBJ1-1; CDR3 protein: CSVSQGPSTEAFF; CDR3 DNA: TGCAGCGTTAGTCAGGGGCCGAGCACTGAAGCTTTCTTT
D gene: TRBD1; V gene: TRBV19; clone size: -; J gene: TRBJ2-7; CDR3 protein: CASSQEEGGVYEQYF; CDR3 DNA: TGTGCCAGTAGCCAAGAAGAAGGGGGCGTCTACGAGCAGTACTTC
D gene: TRBD2; V gene: TRBV7-3; clone size: -; J gene: TRBJ2-2; CDR3 protein: CASSFSGTSEVGELFF; CDR3 DNA: TGTGCCAGCAGCTTCTCCGGGACTAGCGAGGTCGGGGAGCTGTTTTTT
D gene: -; V gene: TRBV28; clone size: -; J gene: TRBJ2-3; CDR3 protein: CASSSPPRQPADTQYF; CDR3 DNA: TGTGCCAGCAGTTCTCCTCCGAGGCAGCCGGCAGATACGCAGTATTTT
D gene: -; V gene: TRBV6-6; clone size: once; J gene: TRBJ2-5; CDR3 protein: CASRSGQPETQYF; CDR3 DNA: TGTGCCAGCAGGAGTGGACAGCCAGAGACCCAGTACTTC
D gene: -; V gene: TRBV5-4; clone size: -; J gene: TRBJ2-3; CDR3 protein: CASSDGTKSTDTQYF; CDR3 DNA: TGTGCCAGCAGCGACGGGACAAAGAGCACAGATACGCAGTATTTT
D gene: -; V gene: TRBV6-4; clone size: -; J gene: TRBJ2-7; CDR3 protein: CASSDRTYEQYF; CDR3 DNA: TGTGCCAGCAGTGACAGAACTTACGAGCAGTACTTC
D gene: -; V gene: TRBV29-1; clone size: -; J gene: TRBJ2-1; CDR3 protein: CSGRRIGTYNEQFF; CDR3 DNA: TGCAGCGGGCGCCGTATCGGGACATACAATGAGCAGTTCTTC
D gene: TRBD1; V gene: TRBV2; clone size: -; J gene: TRBJ2-3; CDR3 protein: CASSTDRGMTDTQYF; CDR3 DNA: TGTGCCAGCAGTACCGACAGGGGAATGACAGATACGCAGTATTTT
D gene: TRBD1; V gene: TRBV28; clone size: -; J gene: TRBJ1-2; CDR3 protein: CASSFLSDRGLDGYTF; CDR3 DNA: TGTGCCAGCAGTTTCTTGTCAGACAGGGGGCTCGATGGCTACACCTTC
D gene: -; V gene: TRBV2; clone size: many; J gene: TRBJ2-1; CDR3 protein: CASSEARDSYNEQFF; CDR3 DNA: TGTGCCAGCAGTGAGGCGAGGGATTCCTACAATGAGCAGTTCTTC
D gene: -; V gene: TRBV2; clone size: -; J gene: TRBJ2-5; CDR3 protein: CASRSGTASGAQYF; CDR3 DNA: TGTGCCAGCAGATCCGGGACGGCCTCGGGGGCCCAGTACTTC
D gene: TRBD2; V gene: TRBV24-1; clone size: -; J gene: TRBJ2-3; CDR3 protein: CATSGSTASGAITQYF; CDR3 DNA: TGTGCCACCAGTGGGTCAACGGCTAGCGGAGCAATTACGCAGTATTTT
D gene: -; V gene: TRBV5-1; clone size: -; J gene: TRBJ1-1; CDR3 protein: CASSGQTGVGTEAFF; CDR3 DNA: TGCGCCAGCAGCGGTCAGACAGGAGTGGGCACTGAAGCTTTCTTT
D gene: -; V gene: TRBV5-5; clone size: -; J gene: TRBJ2-3; CDR3 protein: CASSWGTSPLEDTQYF; CDR3 DNA: TGTGCCAGCAGCTGGGGGACATCCCCCCTAGAGGATACGCAGTATTTT
D gene: -; V gene: TRBV6-1; clone size: -; J gene: TRBJ2-5; CDR3 protein: CASSEQVSVPTQYF; CDR3 DNA: TGTGCCAGCAGTGAACAAGTGTCGGTCCCAACCCAGTACTTC
D gene: TRBD2; V gene: TRBV28; clone size: -; J gene: TRBJ2-1; CDR3 protein: CASSQRLAGGPYNEQFF; CDR3 DNA: TGTGCCAGCAGTCAACGACTAGCGGGAGGGCCATACAATGAGCAGTTCTTC
D gene: -; V gene: TRBV19; clone size: -; J gene: TRBJ2-1; CDR3 protein: CASSNFQQGGNEQFF; CDR3 DNA: TGTGCCAGTAGCAACTTCCAACAGGGCGGCAATGAGCAGTTCTTC
D gene: TRBD2; V gene: TRBV19; clone size: -; J gene: TRBJ2-7; CDR3 protein: CASSISSGTIYEQYF; CDR3 DNA: TGTGCCAGTAGTATCTCTAGCGGGACAATCTACGAGCAGTACTTC
D gene: TRBD1; V gene: TRBV5-1; clone size: -; J gene: TRBJ1-2; CDR3 protein: CASSSQGAPYGYTF; CDR3 DNA: TGCGCCAGCAGCTCGCAGGGGGCTCCCTATGGCTACACCTTC
D gene: -; V gene: TRBV2; clone size: -; J gene: TRBJ1-1; CDR3 protein: CASTPDGGGFTEAFF; CDR3 DNA: TGTGCCAGCACTCCCGACGGGGGGGGCTTTACTGAAGCTTTCTTT